This TCR beta chain was obtained from a study of blood T cell repertoires in COVID-19. Study-level background: Sites in the United States, Italy and Spain provided acute and convalescent COVID-19 samples.

Germline CDR1 is DFQATT and CDR2 is SNEGSKA (reference sequence). Trimming shortened V by 2 bases and J by 11 bases, and 12 bases separated the two germline ends. This CDR3 is 11 amino acids long. In the authors' methods: It was from reference gene primer amplification that nucleated cell counts were estimated. Sequencing was performed with immunoSEQ multiplex PCR; in TCRdb, only in-frame clones are kept and a portion is missing. V, J and clone size are taken as reported in that table, and D and trimming were inferred from the DNA itself. The sample contains 200,000 to 250,000 clones, 75% to 90% of which appear only once.

The chain carries TRBV20-1 and TRBJ1-1, with a weak D call TRBD1 (5 bases). Sequenced input: peripheral blood. This TCR was sampled from a woman of 80 years or more with COVID-19, enrolled during active disease. CDR3 sequence reads: CSARSRGDAFF. The CDR3 DNA sequence: TGCAGTGCTAGATCTAGGGGTGACGCTTTCTTT.